The 3 T cell receptor beta chains listed next were all sequenced from one sample in a study of blood T cell repertoires in COVID-19. Generated by immunoSEQ multiplex PCR, the TCRdb table keeps only in-frame clones and is missing some. The table lists 470,000 or so clones, 70% to 90% of them singletons. Sequenced sample: PBMCs or T cells enriched from blood (not recorded which). These receptors originate from a woman between 18 and 29 years old with acute COVID-19.

The chain uses TRBV24-1 and TRBJ1-2, with unresolved D. Germline loops: CDR1 KGHDR, CDR2 SFDVKD. V dropped 5 bases and J dropped 6 bases, with 9 bases sitting between them. CDR3 length: 12 amino acids. CDR3 amino acids: CATSAYSDGYTF. The CDR3 nucleotides read TGTGCCACCAGTGCCTACTCCGATGGCTACACCTTC.

The chain recombines TRBV9 with TRBJ2-7; no firm D call. Trimming cost V 3 bases and J 2 bases, with 12 bases left between them. The length of the CDR3 is 14 residues. CDR1 SGDLS and CDR2 YYNGEE come from the germline V gene. CDR3: CASSATGSTYEQYF. The CDR3 nucleotides are TGTGCCAGCAGCGCGACCGGGTCTACCTACGAGCAGTACTTC.

The gene calls are TRBV30 and TRBJ1-6; 11 bases match TRBD1. With V trimmed by 3 bases and J by 6 bases, 1 base remained unmatched. The length of the CDR3 is 14 residues. Germline V gene lookup returns CDR1 GTSNPN and CDR2 SVGIG (reference sequence). CDR3 in DNA: TGTGCCTGGAGCGGGACAGGGGGTAATTCACCCCTCCACTTT. This codes for CAWSGTGGNSPLHF.